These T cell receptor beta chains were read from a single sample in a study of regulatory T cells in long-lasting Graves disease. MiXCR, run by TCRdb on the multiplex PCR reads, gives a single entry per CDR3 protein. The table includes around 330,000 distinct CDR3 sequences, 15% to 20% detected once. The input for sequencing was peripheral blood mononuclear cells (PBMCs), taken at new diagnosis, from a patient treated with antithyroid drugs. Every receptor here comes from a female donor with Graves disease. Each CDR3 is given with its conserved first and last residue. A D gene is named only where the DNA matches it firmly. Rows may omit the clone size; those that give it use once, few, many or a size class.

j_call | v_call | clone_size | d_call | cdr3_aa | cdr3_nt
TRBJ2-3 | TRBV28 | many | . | CASSSLGGRSTDTQYF | TGTGCCAGCAGTTCCTTAGGAGGGCGTAGCACAGATACGCAGTATTTT
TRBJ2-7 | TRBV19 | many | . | CASSSTAGRLGYEQYF | TGTGCCAGTAGCTCAACCGCGGGACGGTTAGGCTACGAGCAGTACTTC
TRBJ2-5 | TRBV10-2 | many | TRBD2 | CASRGLAGLQETQYF | TGCGCCAGCAGGGGACTAGCGGGGCTACAAGAGACCCAGTACTTC
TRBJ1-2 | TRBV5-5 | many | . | CASSLAQGGGYGYTF | TGTGCCAGCAGCTTGGCGCAGGGAGGGGGATATGGCTACACCTTC
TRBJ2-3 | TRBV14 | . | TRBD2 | CASSQARAGVFPDTQYF | TGTGCCAGCAGCCAAGCTCGGGCGGGAGTATTCCCAGATACGCAGTATTTT
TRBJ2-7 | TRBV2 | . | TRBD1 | CASRQQGASYEQYF | TGTGCCAGCCGGCAACAGGGGGCGAGCTACGAGCAGTACTTC
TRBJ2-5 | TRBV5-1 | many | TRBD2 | CASSWGLAEETQYF | TGCGCCAGCAGCTGGGGACTAGCCGAAGAGACCCAGTACTTC
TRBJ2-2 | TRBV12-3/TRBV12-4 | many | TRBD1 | CASSPRQGANTGELFF | TGTGCCAGCAGTCCTCGACAGGGCGCGAACACCGGGGAGCTGTTTTTT
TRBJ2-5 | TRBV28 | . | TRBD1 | CASIADRGRETQYF | TGTGCCAGCATAGCTGACAGGGGGAGGGAGACCCAGTACTTC
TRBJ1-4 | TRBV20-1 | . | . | CSANAGPESNEKLFF | TGCAGTGCTAATGCAGGGCCGGAGTCTAATGAAAAACTGTTTTTT
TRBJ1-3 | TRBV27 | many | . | CASSSSWISGNTIYF | TGTGCCAGCAGTTCCTCGTGGATCTCTGGAAACACCATATATTTT
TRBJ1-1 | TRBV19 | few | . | CASSMFLGVRTEAFF | TGTGCCAGTAGTATGTTTTTGGGGGTGAGGACTGAAGCTTTCTTT
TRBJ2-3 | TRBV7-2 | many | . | CASSFSGGRDTQYF | TGTGCCAGCAGCTTTAGCGGAGGAAGGGATACGCAGTATTTT
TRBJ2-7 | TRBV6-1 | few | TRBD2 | CASSEARLAAAVYEQYF | TGTGCCAGCAGTGAAGCCAGGCTAGCGGCCGCAGTCTACGAGCAGTACTTC
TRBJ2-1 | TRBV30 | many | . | CAWRSSSYNEQFF | TGTGCCTGGAGAAGCAGTTCCTACAATGAGCAGTTCTTC
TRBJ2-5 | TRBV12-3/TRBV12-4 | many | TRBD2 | CASSLGGTDQETQYF | TGTGCCAGCAGTTTGGGGGGGACCGACCAAGAGACCCAGTACTTC
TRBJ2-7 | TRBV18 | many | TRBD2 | CASSLSLAVRSYEQYF | TGTGCCAGCTCACTTTCACTAGCGGTGCGATCCTACGAGCAGTACTTC
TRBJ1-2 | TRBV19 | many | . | CASSIDAGNYGYTF | TGTGCCAGTAGTATAGACGCAGGGAACTATGGCTACACCTTC
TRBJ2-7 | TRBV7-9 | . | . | CASSLVASSNYEQYF | TGTGCCAGCAGCTTAGTGGCTAGTTCGAACTACGAGCAGTACTTC
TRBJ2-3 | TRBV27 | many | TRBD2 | CASRGLAVGDTQYF | TGTGCCAGCAGGGGACTAGCGGTCGGAGATACGCAGTATTTT
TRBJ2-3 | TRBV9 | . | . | CASSLYGDTQYF | TGTGCCAGCAGCCTCTACGGAGATACGCAGTATTTT
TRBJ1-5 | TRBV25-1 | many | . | CASSDAVRDQPQHF | TGTGCCAGCAGTGACGCGGTCAGGGATCAGCCCCAGCATTTT
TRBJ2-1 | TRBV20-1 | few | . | CSARGSTSEGDEQFF | TGCAGTGCTAGAGGGTCTACCTCCGAGGGGGATGAGCAGTTCTTC
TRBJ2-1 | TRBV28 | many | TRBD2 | CASRGLAGEQFF | TGTGCCAGCAGGGGACTAGCGGGAGAGCAGTTCTTC
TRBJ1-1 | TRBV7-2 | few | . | CASSLILNRALLNTEAFF | TGTGCCAGCAGCCTAATACTCAACAGGGCCCTTCTGAACACTGAAGCTTTCTTT
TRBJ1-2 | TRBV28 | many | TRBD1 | CASTTRGQGAQRGYGYTF | TGTGCCAGCACGACCCGCGGACAGGGGGCGCAGCGGGGCTATGGCTACACCTTC
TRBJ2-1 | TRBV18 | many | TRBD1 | CASSPIGDRVRPEDEQFF | TGTGCCAGCTCACCAATCGGCGACAGGGTCAGACCTGAAGATGAGCAGTTCTTC
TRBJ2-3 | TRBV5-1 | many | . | CASSLEGLHTDTQYF | TGCGCCAGCAGCTTGGAGGGACTTCACACAGATACGCAGTATTTT
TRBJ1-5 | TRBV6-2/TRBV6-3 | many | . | CASDRPSNQPQHF | TGTGCCAGCGACAGACCTAGCAATCAGCCCCAGCATTTT
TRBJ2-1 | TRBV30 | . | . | CAWSPTRGARPFF | TGTGCCTGGAGTCCAACCCGGGGGGCCCGACCGTTCTTC
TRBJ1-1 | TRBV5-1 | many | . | CASSDMNTEAFF | TGCGCCAGCAGCGACATGAACACTGAAGCTTTCTTT
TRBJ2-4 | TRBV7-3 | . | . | CASSPQGWGDIQYF | TGTGCCAGCAGCCCGCAGGGGTGGGGAGACATTCAGTACTTC
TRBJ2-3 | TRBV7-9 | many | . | CASSFTTGLTDTQYF | TGTGCCAGCAGCTTCACCACAGGGTTGACAGATACGCAGTATTTT
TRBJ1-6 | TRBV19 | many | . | CASSPGTDHESLHF | TGTGCCAGTAGTCCTGGGACGGACCACGAGTCCCTCCACTTT
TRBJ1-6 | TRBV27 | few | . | CASATRGWNSPLHF | TGTGCCAGCGCCACCCGGGGCTGGAATTCACCCCTCCACTTT
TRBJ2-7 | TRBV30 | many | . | CAWSASRGAHF | TGTGCCTGGAGTGCCTCAAGGGGAGCCCACTTC
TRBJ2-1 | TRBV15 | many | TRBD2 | CATSRGERESEQFF | TGTGCCACCAGCAGAGGGGAGCGGGAGAGTGAGCAGTTCTTC
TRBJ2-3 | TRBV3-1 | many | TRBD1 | CASSYGTGVYTQYF | TGTGCCAGCAGTTACGGGACAGGGGTTTATACGCAGTATTTT
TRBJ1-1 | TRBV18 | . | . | CASSPRLGIGMNTEAFF | TGTGCCAGCTCACCCCGGTTAGGGATTGGCATGAACACTGAAGCTTTCTTT
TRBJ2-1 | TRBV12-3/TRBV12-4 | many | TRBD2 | CASSLKGGRAAYNEQFF | TGTGCCAGCAGCTTAAAGGGCGGGAGGGCCGCTTACAATGAGCAGTTCTTC
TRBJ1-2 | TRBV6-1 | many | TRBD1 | CASRRTQGVIYGYTF | TGTGCCAGCAGGCGGACACAGGGGGTCATCTATGGCTACACCTTC
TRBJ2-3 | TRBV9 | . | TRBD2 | CASSFLAGGMTDSQYF | TGTGCCAGCAGCTTTTTAGCGGGAGGGATGACAGATTCGCAGTATTTT